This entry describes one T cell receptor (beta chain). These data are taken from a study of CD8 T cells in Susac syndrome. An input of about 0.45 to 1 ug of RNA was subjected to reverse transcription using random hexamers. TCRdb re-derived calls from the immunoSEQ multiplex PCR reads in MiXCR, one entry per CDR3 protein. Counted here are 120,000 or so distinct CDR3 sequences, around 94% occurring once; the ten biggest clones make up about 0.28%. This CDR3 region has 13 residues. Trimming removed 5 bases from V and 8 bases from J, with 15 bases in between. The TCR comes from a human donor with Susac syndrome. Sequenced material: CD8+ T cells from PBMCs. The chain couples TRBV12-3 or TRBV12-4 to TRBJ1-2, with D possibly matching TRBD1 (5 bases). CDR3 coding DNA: TGTGCCAGCAGTGACAGCTTCGAGGGGGGCTACACCTTC. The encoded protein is CASSDSFEGGYTF.